There are a few counts of the clone carrying this T cell receptor beta chain. Its antigen remains unknown. At one end the junction does not follow the germline gene, possibly because of a read error. Germline CDR1 reads SGHDN; CDR2 reads FVKESK. The length of the CDR3 is 13 residues. TCRdb fed the multiplex PCR reads into MiXCR, producing one record per CDR3 protein. Here the sample spans fewer than 150,000 distinct CDR3 sequences, approximately 21% being singletons. This sample is part of a study of breast tumors, draining lymph nodes, adjacent tissues. Axillary draining lymph nodes of breast cancer patients supplied the node samples. General study points: Tumor TCR diversity was below lymph nodes but above nontumor tissue.

The rearrangement uses TRBV14 and TRBJ2-2, with a possible D match to TRBD2 (5 bases). The sequencing input was axillary lymph node tissue. This sequence originates from a female donor with breast cancer. Some clones in this sample may be carry-over from other donors' samples. CDR3: CAGRGSNTGELFF. The CDR3 nucleotides are TGTGCCGGCAGAGGGAGCAACACCGGGGAGCTGTTTTTT.